Sequencing of this T cell receptor beta chain was carried out in a study of blood T cell repertoires in COVID-19. Whole-study context: T cells, B-cell-depleted T cells, or PBMCs provided the cDNA or gDNA that served as material.

The authors' processing: Amplified reference gene primers provided the basis for estimating nucleated cell counts. TCRdb's copy holds only in-frame clones and misses some; the assay was immunoSEQ multiplex PCR. V and J calls and clone size follow that table, whereas D and trimming were derived from the DNA. The sample has roughly 220,000 clones, 75% to 85% seen once. Germline-derived CDR1 and CDR2 are LNHNV and YYDKDF (reference sequence). The CDR3 loop spans 18 amino acids. Trimming took 0 bases from V and 6 from J; bases not matched to a gene: 11. The source of this sequence is a woman of 80 years or more with COVID-19, enrolled during active disease. This chain joins TRBV15 and TRBJ2-1; 10 nucleotides line up with TRBD2. Sequenced sample: peripheral blood. The CDR3 nucleotides are TGTGCCACCAGCAGAGATGCCCAGAGTATAGCGGGGGGCAATGAGCAGTTCTTC. Translating gives CATSRDAQSIAGGNEQFF.